The next 18 T cell receptor beta chains were all read from a single sample in a study of regulatory T cells in long-lasting Graves disease. Arm-PCR of CDR3 regions and iRepertoire HTBI primers were the basis on which TCR beta libraries were built. TCRdb itself ran the multiplex PCR reads through MiXCR, one entry per CDR3 protein. The data show some 460,000 distinct CDR3 sequences, around 15% seen once. The time point denotes: newly diagnosed GD, antithyroid drugs for less than 3 months. The TCR library was made from RNA that had been extracted from PBMCs in TRIzol. This sample also appeared in a second study, on T cells in Graves' hyperthyroidism and ophthalmopathy.

Here the sequenced sample was peripheral blood mononuclear cells (PBMCs), taken at new diagnosis, from a patient treated with antithyroid drugs. These receptors came from a man aged 40-49 years with Graves disease.

The chain combines TRBV9 with TRBJ2-1; 8 bases match TRBD2. Germline-derived CDR1 and CDR2 are SGDLS and YYNGEE. There are 15 residues in the CDR3. Unmatched junction bases numbered 4, after V lost 3 bases and J lost 2 bases. CDR3 loop: CASSEVAGTYNEQFF. CDR3 in DNA: TGTGCCAGCAGCGAGGTAGCGGGGACCTACAATGAGCAGTTCTTC.

This clonotype was observed many times. The rearrangement links TRBV7-3 to TRBJ2-7; the D is unclear. Germline lookup yields CDR1 SGHTA and CDR2 FQGTGA. The CDR3 loop spans 13 amino acids. Trimming removed 1 base at V and 6 bases at J, with 10 bases between. For the CDR3, the DNA is TGTGCCAGCAGCTTAAACTCCGGGTTCGAGCAGTACTTC. It translates to CASSLNSGFEQYF.

This sequence joins TRBV27 and TRBJ1-4; 7 bases map to TRBD1. This CDR3 region has 14 residues. Losses at the gene ends were 6 bases for V and 5 bases for J; bases not matched to a gene: 6. Germline CDR1 reads MNHEY; CDR2 reads SMNVEV (reference sequence). The DNA of the CDR3 is TGTGCCAGCAGGTACACGACAGGGAATGAAAAACTGTTTTTT. Its protein product is CASRYTTGNEKLFF.

This clonotype has ten or more counts. This sequence joins TRBV3-1 and TRBJ2-2; TRBD2 is a possible D gene (7 bases). The ends were cut back, 1 base at V and 0 bases at J, with 18 bases in the middle. Germline V gene sequence: CDR1 LGHDT, CDR2 YNNKEL (reference sequence). The CDR3 is 19 amino acids. CDR3: CASSQAWGGRPSNTGELFF. CDR3 nucleotide sequence: TGTGCCAGCAGCCAAGCATGGGGGGGCAGGCCCTCGAACACCGGGGAGCTGTTTTTT.

The rearrangement joins TRBV7-2 to TRBJ1-1; maybe TRBD1 (6 bases). Germline CDR1 SGHTA, CDR2 FQGNSA. V was shortened by 5 bases and J by 5 bases, with 12 bases between the two germline ends. This CDR3 region has 13 residues. CDR3 residues: CASSRGGWTEAFF. The CDR3 DNA is TGTGCCAGCAGCCGAGGGGGGTGGACTGAAGCTTTCTTT.

This clonotype was counted ten times or more. The chain carries TRBV20-1 and TRBJ2-7; tentatively, D is TRBD1 (5 bases). Trimming stripped 0 bases from V and 5 bases from J, with 8 bases between. This CDR3 has 12 amino acids. The germline gives CDR1 DFQATT, CDR2 SNEGSKA (reference sequence). The CDR3 spells CSARDLGDEQYF. The CDR3 DNA follows: TGCAGTGCTAGAGATCTAGGGGACGAGCAGTACTTC.

In the case of this clonotype: A much larger clonotype is one base distant, so this may be a read error. The V call is TRBV6-2 or TRBV6-3, the J call TRBJ2-7, with 7 bases lining up with TRBD1. Unmatched junction bases numbered 16, after V lost 5 bases and J lost 6 bases. CDR3 size: 16 residues. Germline CDR1 is MNHEY and CDR2 is SVGEGT. The CDR3 DNA reads TGTGCCAGCAGTGATAAGGGGTGGGACAGAGCCTCCGAGCAGTACTTC. Translated, it gives CASSDKGWDRASEQYF.

This clonotype was detected ten times or more. The chain combines TRBV7-3 with TRBJ1-3; maybe TRBD1 (5 bases). V lost 5 bases to trimming and J lost 1 base, with 6 bases between them. CDR1 and CDR2 from the germline V gene are SGHTA and FQGTGA. The CDR3 covers 13 residues. The CDR3 DNA reads TGTGCCAGCAGCCAGGGTTCTGGAAACACCATATATTTT. It translates to CASSQGSGNTIYF.

This clonotype was seen many times. The rearrangement links TRBV30 to TRBJ2-3; 8 positions match TRBD1. Per germline, CDR1 GTSNPN and CDR2 SVGIG (reference sequence). The CDR3 length is 16 residues. V lost 6 bases and J lost 3; bases outside the gene matches: 14. The CDR3, as DNA: TGTGCCTGTCAGGGCCGGTGGACAGGGAAGACAGATACGCAGTATTTT. This sequence encodes CACQGRWTGKTDTQYF.

The genes are TRBV5-5 and TRBJ2-3, with D tentatively TRBD1 or TRBD2 (5 bases each). The CDR3 length is 14 residues. The V and J ends lost 4 bases and 1 base respectively, with 10 bases between them. Per the germline V gene, CDR1 is SGHKS and CDR2 is YYEKEE (reference sequence). The CDR3 DNA sequence: TGTGCCAGCAGCGAGGGGTACGGCACAGATACGCAGTATTTT. This gives the protein CASSEGYGTDTQYF. Full variable domain (outside the CDR3, taken from reference TRBV5-5 and TRBJ2-3): DAGVTQSPTHLIKTRGQQVTLRCSPISGHKSVSWYQQVLGQGPQFIFQYYEKEERGRGNFPDRFSARQFPNYSSELNVNALLLGDSALYLCASSEGYGTDTQYFGPGTRLTVL.

Many counts were recorded for this clonotype. V and J are TRBV14 and TRBJ2-2; D might be TRBD1 (6 bases). Trimming cost V 0 bases and J 6 bases, with 11 bases left between them. The germline V gene has CDR1 SGHDN and CDR2 FVKESK. This CDR3 is 15 amino acids long. The CDR3, as DNA: TGTGCCAGCAGCCAAGAAATAGGGGGATCCGGGGAGCTGTTTTTT. Residues: CASSQEIGGSGELFF.

This clonotype was recorded many times. This chain links TRBV7-8 with TRBJ2-7; D could derive from TRBD1 or TRBD2 (5 bases each). Trimming left V 1 base short and J 2 bases short, with 9 bases between. Germline V gene data show CDR1 as SGHVS and CDR2 as FQNEAQ. This CDR3 region has 14 residues. CDR3 DNA: TGTGCCAGCAGCTTAGGGGGGACCGCCTACGAGCAGTACTTC. Encoded protein: CASSLGGTAYEQYF.

Only one count was recorded for this clonotype. This chain joins TRBV12-3 or TRBV12-4 and TRBJ2-4; TRBD1 agrees at 9 bases. This CDR3 spans 12 amino acids. V shed 5 bases, J shed 8 bases, and the junction held 1 base outside the gene matches. The CDR3 coding sequence is TGTGCCAGCAGTCGGACAGGGGACATTCAGTACTTC. Protein sequence: CASSRTGDIQYF.

This clonotype was found many times. The chain combines TRBV7-3 with TRBJ2-1; 10 bases map to TRBD2. The germline gives CDR1 SGHTA, CDR2 FQGTGA. The junction had 6 bases not matched to a gene; V was cut back by 1 base and J by 6 bases. This CDR3 contains 16 residues. The CDR3 DNA follows: TGTGCCAGCAGCTTAAACACCGGGACTAGCGCCAATGAGCAGTTCTTC. It specifies CASSLNTGTSANEQFF.

This clonotype was detected many times. The chain links TRBV20-1 to TRBJ2-7, with D maybe TRBD1 (6 bases). Trimming cost V 4 bases and J 6 bases, with 13 bases left between them. The CDR3 is made up of 12 amino acids. Germline V gives CDR1 DFQATT, CDR2 SNEGSKA (reference sequence). The CDR3 loop reads CSATQSGVEQYF. For the CDR3, the DNA is TGCAGTGCTACTCAATCAGGGGTCGAGCAGTACTTC.

This clonotype was found many times. The rearrangement joins TRBV24-1 to TRBJ2-1; tentatively, D is TRBD2 (5 bases). V lost 4 bases and J 4 bases, leaving 19 bases between the germline ends. The CDR3 contains 17 residues. Germline values: CDR1 KGHDR, CDR2 SFDVKD. The CDR3 here is CATSDPMRRAGYNEQFF. The CDR3 DNA is TGTGCCACCAGTGACCCCATGAGGCGGGCTGGGTACAATGAGCAGTTCTTC.

This chain uses TRBV11-3 with TRBJ2-1, with 13 positions matching TRBD2. The CDR3 has 16 residues. Germline V lookup: CDR1 SGHNT, CDR2 YENEEA. V dropped 1 base and J dropped 10; count of bases not matched to a gene: 7. In nucleotides, the CDR3 is TGTGCCAGCAGCTTAGCGGGACTAGCGGGAAAAGACGAGCAGTTCTTC. It translates to CASSLAGLAGKDEQFF.

This clonotype was recorded a few times. The chain combines TRBV27 with TRBJ2-7; 7 bases agree with TRBD1. CDR3 length: 13 amino acids. J gave up 7 bases and V 4 bases, and 7 bases lay outside the gene matches. In germline, CDR1 is MNHEY, CDR2 SMNVEV (reference sequence). CDR3: CASSYAGTDEQYF. The CDR3 nucleotides read TGTGCCAGCAGTTACGCCGGGACAGATGAGCAGTACTTC.